The 3 T cell receptor beta chains given below trace back to one sample, sequenced in a study of shared clonotypes between healthy human individuals. Sequencing used immunoSEQ multiplex PCR; TCRdb keeps in-frame clones, though not all of them. The data hold about 1,900,000 clones, with approximately 94% observed a single time. CD45RO-negative CD8 cells positively selected for CCR7 made up the naive population, which excluded terminally differentiated effector memory CD45RA+ cells. The specimen sequenced was naive CD8+ T cells sorted from blood. The receptors derive from a man aged 18 to 29 in good health.

This chain joins TRBV6-6 and TRBJ1-1; D possibly corresponds to TRBD1 (6 bases). V lost 7 bases to trimming and J lost 10 bases, with 10 bases between them. The CDR3 contains 10 residues. Germline V gene lookup returns CDR1 MNHNY and CDR2 SVGAGI (reference sequence). In DNA form, the CDR3 reads TGTGCCAGCACGCAGGGGTTAGCTTTCTTT. It encodes CASTQGLAFF.

CDR3 in DNA: TGTGCCAGCAGCTTAGGAACAGGGGGCTTCTTTGGCTACACCTTC. Translating it yields CASSLGTGGFFGYTF. The gene calls are TRBV5-8 and TRBJ1-2; 9 bases align to TRBD1. CDR3 length: 15 amino acids. With V trimmed by 2 bases and J by 7 bases, 9 bases remained unmatched. Germline V gives CDR1 SGHTS, CDR2 YDEGEE. Based on the CDR3 plus reference TRBV5-8 and TRBJ1-2, the full variable domain is EAGVTQSPTHLIKTRGQQATLRCSPISGHTSVYWYQQALGLGLQFLLWYDEGEERNRGNFPPRFSGRQFPNYSSELNVNALELEDSALYLCASSLGTGGFFGYTFGSGTRLTVV.

The chain employs TRBV7-8 and TRBJ2-7, with D possibly TRBD2 on 7 matching bases. Germline loops: CDR1 SGHVS, CDR2 FQNEAQ. Deletions cut 4 bases from V and 4 bases from J, with 17 bases between. The CDR3 is 15 amino acids. In DNA, the CDR3 is TGTGCCAGCAGCTACCGACAGGACGGGGGGTACGAGCAGTACTTC. This translates into CASSYRQDGGYEQYF.